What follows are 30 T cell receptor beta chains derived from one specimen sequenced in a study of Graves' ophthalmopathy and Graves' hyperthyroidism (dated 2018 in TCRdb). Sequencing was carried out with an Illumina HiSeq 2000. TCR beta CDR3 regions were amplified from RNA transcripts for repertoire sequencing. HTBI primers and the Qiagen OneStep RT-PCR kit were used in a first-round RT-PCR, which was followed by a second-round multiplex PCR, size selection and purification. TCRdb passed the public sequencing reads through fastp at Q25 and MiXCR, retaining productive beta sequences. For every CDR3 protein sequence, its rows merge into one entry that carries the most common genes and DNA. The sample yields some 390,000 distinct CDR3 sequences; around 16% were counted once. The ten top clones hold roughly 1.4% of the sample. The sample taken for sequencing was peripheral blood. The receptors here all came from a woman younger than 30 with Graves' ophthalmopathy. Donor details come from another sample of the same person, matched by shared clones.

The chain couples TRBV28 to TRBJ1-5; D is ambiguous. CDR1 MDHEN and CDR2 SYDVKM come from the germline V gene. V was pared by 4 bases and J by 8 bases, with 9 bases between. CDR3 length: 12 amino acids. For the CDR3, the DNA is TGTGCCAGCAGTTCACCCCCGGAGCCCCAGCATTTT. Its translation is CASSSPPEPQHF.

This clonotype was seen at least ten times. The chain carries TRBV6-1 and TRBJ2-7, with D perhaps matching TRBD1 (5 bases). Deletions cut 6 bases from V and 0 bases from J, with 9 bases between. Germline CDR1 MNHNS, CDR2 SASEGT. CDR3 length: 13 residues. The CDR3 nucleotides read TGTGCCAGCAGGGACACTACCTCCTACGAGCAGTACTTC. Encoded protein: CASRDTTSYEQYF.

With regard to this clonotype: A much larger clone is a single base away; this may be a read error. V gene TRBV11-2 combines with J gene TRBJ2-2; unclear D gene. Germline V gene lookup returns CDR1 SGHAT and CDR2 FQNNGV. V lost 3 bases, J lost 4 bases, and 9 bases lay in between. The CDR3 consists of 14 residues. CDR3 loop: CASSFRARTGELFF. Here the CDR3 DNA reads TGTGCCAGCAGCTTCCGGGCCCGCACCGGGGAGCTGTTTTTT.

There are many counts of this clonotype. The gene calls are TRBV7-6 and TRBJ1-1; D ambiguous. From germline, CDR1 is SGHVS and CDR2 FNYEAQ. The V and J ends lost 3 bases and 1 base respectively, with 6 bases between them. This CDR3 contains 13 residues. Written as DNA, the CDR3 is TGTGCCAGCAGCTTGTTACAGAACACTGAAGCTTTCTTT. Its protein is CASSLLQNTEAFF. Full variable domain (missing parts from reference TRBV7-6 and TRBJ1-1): GAGVSQSPRYKVTKRGQDVALRCDPISGHVSLYWYRQALGQGPEFLTYFNYEAQQDKSGLPNDRFSAERPEGSISTLTIQRTEQRDSAMYRCASSLLQNTEAFFGQGTRLTVV.

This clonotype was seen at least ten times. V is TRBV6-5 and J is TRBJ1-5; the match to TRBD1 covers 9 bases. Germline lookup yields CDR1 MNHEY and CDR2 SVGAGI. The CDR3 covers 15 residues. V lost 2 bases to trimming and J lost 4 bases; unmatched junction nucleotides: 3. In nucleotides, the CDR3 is TGTGCCAGCAGTTACGGCGGACAGGGGAATCAGCCCCAGCATTTT. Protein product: CASSYGGQGNQPQHF.

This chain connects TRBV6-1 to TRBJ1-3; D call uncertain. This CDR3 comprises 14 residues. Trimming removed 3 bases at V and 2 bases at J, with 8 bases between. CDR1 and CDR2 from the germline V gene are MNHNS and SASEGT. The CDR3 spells CASSEDPAGNTIYF. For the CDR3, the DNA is TGTGCCAGCAGTGAGGACCCCGCTGGAAACACCATATATTTT.

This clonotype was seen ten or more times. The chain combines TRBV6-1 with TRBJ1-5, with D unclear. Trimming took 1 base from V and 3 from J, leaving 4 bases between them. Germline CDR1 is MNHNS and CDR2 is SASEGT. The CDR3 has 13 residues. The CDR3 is CASSEGLNQPQHF. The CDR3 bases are TGTGCCAGCAGTGAAGGACTCAATCAGCCCCAGCATTTT.

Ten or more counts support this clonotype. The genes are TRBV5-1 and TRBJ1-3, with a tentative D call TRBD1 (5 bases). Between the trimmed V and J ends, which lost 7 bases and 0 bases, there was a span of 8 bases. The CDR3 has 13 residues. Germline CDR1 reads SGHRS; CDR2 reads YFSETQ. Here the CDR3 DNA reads TGCGCCAGCCAAGACAGCTCTGGAAACACCATATATTTT. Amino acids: CASQDSSGNTIYF. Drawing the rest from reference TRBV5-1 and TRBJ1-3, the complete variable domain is KAGVTQTPRYLIKTRGQQVTLSCSPISGHRSVSWYQQTPGQGLQFLFEYFSETQRNKGNFPGRFSGRQFSNSRSEMNVSTLELGDSALYLCASQDSSGNTIYFGEGSWLTVV.

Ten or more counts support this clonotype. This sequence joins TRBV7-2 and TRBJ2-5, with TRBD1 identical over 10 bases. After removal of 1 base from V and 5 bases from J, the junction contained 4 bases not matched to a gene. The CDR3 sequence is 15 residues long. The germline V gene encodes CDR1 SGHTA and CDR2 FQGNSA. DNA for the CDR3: TGTGCCAGCAGCTTAGTGACAGGGGGCGGGGAGACCCAGTACTTC. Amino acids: CASSLVTGGGETQYF.

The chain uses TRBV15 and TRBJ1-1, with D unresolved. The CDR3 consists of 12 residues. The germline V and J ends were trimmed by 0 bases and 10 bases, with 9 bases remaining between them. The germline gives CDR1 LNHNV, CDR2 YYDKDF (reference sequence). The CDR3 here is CATSRDLGSAFF. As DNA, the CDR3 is TGTGCCACCAGCAGAGATCTGGGCTCAGCTTTCTTT.

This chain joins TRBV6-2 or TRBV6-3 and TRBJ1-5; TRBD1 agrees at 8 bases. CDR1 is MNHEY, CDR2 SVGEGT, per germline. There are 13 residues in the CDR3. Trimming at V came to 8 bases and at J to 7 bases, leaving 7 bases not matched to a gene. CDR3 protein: CASAGQGRQPQHF. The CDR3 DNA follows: TGTGCCAGCGCTGGACAGGGAAGGCAGCCCCAGCATTTT.

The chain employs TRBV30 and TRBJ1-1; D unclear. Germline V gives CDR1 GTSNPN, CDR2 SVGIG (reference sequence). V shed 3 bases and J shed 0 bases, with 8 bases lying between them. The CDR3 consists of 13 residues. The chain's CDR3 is CAWSTGVNTEAFF. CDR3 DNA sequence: TGTGCCTGGAGCACCGGGGTGAACACTGAAGCTTTCTTT.

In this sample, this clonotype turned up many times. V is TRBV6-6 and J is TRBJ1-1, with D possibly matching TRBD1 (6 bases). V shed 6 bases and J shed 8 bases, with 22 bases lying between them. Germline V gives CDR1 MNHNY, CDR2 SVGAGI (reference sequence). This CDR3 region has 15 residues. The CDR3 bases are TGTGCCAGCAGCGGTCTGGGGGGGGGGGCGTCGGAAGCTTTCTTT. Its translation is CASSGLGGGASEAFF.

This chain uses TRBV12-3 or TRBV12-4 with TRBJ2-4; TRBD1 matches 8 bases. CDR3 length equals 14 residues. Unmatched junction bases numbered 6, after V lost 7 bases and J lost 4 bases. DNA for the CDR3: TGTGCCAGCACCATGACAGGGGCTAAAAACATTCAGTACTTC. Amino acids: CASTMTGAKNIQYF.

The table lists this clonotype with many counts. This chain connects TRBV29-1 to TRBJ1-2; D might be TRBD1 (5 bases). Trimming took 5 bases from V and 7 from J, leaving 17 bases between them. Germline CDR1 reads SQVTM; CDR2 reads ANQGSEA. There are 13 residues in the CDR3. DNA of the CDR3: TGCAGCGTTTCTCCGCACCAGGGTGTTGGCTACACCTTC. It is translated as CSVSPHQGVGYTF. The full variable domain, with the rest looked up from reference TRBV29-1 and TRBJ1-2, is SAVISQKPSRDICQRGTSLTIQCQVDSQVTMMFWYRQQPGQSLTLIATANQGSEATYESGFVIDKFPISRPNLTFSTLTVSNMSPEDSSIYLCSVSPHQGVGYTFGSGTRLTVV.

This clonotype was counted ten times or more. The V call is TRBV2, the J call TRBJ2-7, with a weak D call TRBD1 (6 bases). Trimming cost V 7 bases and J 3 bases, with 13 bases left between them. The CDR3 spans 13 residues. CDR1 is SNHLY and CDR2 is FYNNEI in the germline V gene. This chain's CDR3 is CASTQGSGYEQYF. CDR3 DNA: TGTGCCAGCACACAGGGTTCAGGCTACGAGCAGTACTTC.

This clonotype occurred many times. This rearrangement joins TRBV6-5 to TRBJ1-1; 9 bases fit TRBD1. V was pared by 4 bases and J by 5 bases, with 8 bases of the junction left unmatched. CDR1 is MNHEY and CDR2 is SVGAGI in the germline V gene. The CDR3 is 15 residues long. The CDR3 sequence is CASSSPGQGRTEAFF. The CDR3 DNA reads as TGTGCCAGCAGTTCTCCGGGACAGGGAAGGACTGAAGCTTTCTTT.

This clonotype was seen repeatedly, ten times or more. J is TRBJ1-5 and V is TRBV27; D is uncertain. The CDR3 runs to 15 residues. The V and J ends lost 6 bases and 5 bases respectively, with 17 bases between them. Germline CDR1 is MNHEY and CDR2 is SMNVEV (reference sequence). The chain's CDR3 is CASSNTQNTDQPQHF. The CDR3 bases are TGTGCCAGCAGCAATACCCAGAACACCGATCAGCCCCAGCATTTT.

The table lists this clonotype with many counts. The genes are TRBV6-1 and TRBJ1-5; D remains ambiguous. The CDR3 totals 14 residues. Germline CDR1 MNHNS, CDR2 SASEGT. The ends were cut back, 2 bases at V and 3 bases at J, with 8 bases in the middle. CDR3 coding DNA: TGTGCCAGCAGTGAACCACAGAACAATCAGCCCCAGCATTTT. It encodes CASSEPQNNQPQHF.

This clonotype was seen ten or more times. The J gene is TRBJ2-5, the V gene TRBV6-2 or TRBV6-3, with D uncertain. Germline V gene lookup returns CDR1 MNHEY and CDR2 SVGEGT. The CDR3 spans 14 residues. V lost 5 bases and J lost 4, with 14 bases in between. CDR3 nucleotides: TGTGCCAGCAGTCACCTCCGATCCGGAGAGACCCAGTACTTC. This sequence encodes CASSHLRSGETQYF.

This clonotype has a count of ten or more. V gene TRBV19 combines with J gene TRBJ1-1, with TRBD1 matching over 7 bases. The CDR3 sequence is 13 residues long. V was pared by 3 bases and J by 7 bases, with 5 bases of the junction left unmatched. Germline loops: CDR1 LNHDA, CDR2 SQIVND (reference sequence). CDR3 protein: CASSIQGGVEAFF. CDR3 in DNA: TGTGCCAGTAGTATTCAGGGGGGAGTTGAAGCTTTCTTT.

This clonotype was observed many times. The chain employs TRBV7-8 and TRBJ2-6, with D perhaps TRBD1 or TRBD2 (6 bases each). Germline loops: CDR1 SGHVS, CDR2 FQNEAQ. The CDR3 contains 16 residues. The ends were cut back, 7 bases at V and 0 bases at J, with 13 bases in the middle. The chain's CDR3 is CASKPRGLSGANVLTF. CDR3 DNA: TGTGCCAGCAAACCCCGGGGGCTCTCTGGGGCCAACGTCCTGACTTTC. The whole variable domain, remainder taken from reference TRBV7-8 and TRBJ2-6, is GAGVSQSPRYKVAKRGQDVALRCDPISGHVSLFWYQQALGQGPEFLTYFQNEAQLDKSGLPSDRFFAERPEGSVSTLKIQRTQQEDSAVYLCASKPRGLSGANVLTFGAGSRLTVL.

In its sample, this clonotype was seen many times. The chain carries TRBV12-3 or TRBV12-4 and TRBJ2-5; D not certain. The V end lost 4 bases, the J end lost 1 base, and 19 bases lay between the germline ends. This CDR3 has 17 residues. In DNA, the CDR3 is TGTGCCAGCAGTTCTGGGTTTATCTGGGGTCCCCAAGAGACCCAGTACTTC. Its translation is CASSSGFIWGPQETQYF.

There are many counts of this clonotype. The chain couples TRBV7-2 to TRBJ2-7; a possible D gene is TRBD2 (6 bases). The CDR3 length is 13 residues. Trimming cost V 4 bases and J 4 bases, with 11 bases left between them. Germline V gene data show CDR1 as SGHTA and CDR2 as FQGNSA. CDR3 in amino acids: CASSSSSGYEQYF. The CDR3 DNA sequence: TGTGCCAGCAGCTCGTCAAGCGGGTACGAGCAGTACTTC.

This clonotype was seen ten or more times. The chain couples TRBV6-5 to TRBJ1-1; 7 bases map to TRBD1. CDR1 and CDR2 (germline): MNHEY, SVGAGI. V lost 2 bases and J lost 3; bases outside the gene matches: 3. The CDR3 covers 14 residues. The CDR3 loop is CASSYRGLDTEAFF. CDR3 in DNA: TGTGCCAGCAGTTACAGGGGGCTGGACACTGAAGCTTTCTTT.

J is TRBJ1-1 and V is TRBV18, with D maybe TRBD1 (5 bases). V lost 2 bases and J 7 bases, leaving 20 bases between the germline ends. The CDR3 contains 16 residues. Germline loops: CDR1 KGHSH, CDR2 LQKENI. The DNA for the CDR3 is TGTGCCAGCTCACCAAGGAGGACGCCCGGGACTGATGAAGCTTTCTTT. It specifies CASSPRRTPGTDEAFF.

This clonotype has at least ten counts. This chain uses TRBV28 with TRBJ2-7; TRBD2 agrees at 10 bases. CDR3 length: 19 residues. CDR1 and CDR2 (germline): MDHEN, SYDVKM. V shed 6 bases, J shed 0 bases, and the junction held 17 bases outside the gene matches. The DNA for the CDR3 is TGTGCCAGCAGCCAAGTAAGGCTAGCGGGAGTCTTGAGCTCCTACGAGCAGTACTTC. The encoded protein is CASSQVRLAGVLSSYEQYF.

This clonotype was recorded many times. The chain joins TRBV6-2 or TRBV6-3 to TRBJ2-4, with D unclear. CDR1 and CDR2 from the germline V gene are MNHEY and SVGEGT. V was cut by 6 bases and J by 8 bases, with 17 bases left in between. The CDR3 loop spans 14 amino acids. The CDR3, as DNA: TGTGCCAGCAGCCCAAGCGTGCCTCGGGACATTCAGTACTTC. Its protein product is CASSPSVPRDIQYF.

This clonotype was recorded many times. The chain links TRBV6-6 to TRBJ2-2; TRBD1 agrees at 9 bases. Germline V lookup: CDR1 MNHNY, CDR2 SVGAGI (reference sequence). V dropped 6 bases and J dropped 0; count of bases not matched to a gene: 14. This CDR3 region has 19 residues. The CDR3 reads CASSHLSQGATTNTGELFF. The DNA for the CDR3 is TGTGCCAGCAGCCATCTATCACAGGGGGCCACCACGAACACCGGGGAGCTGTTTTTT.

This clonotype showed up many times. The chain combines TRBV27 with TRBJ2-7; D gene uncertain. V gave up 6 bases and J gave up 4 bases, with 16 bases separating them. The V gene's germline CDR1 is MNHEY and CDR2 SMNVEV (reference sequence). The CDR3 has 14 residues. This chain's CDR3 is CASSPGTYTYEQYF. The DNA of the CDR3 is TGTGCCAGCAGCCCGGGTACTTATACGTACGAGCAGTACTTC.